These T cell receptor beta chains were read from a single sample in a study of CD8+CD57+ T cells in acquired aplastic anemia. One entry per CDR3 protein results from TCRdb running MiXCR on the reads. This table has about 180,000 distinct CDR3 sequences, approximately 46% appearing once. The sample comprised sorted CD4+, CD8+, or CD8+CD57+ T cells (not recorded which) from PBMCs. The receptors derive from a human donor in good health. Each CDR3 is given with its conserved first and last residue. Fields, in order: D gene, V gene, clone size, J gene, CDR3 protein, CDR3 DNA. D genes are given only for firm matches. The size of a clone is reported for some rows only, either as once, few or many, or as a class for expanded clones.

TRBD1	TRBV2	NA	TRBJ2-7	CANPGQGSYEQYF	TGTGCCAACCCGGGACAGGGGTCCTACGAGCAGTACTTC
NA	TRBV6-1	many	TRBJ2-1	CASSEAWASSEQFF	TGTGCCAGCAGTGAAGCTTGGGCTAGTAGTGAGCAGTTCTTC
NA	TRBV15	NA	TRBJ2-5	CATSRDPHPTETQYF	TGTGCCACCAGCAGAGATCCCCACCCAACGGAGACCCAGTACTTC
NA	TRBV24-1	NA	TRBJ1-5	CATSDFGGQPQHF	TGTGCCACCAGTGATTTTGGGGGTCAGCCCCAGCATTTC
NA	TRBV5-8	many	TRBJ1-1	CASSLGRTAGREAFF	TGTGCCAGCAGCTTGGGAAGGACAGCGGGAAGAGAAGCTTTCTTT
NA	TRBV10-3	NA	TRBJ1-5	CASRRGVNQPQHF	TGTGCCAGTCGCCGGGGCGTTAATCAGCCCCAGCATTTT
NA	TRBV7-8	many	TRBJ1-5	CASSLAGGRGQPQHF	TGTGCCAGCAGCTTAGCGGGGGGGAGGGGTCAGCCCCAGCATTTT
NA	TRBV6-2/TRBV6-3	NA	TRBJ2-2	CASGIAAGELFF	TGTGCCAGCGGGATCGCGGCCGGGGAGCTGTTTTTT
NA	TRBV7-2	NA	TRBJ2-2	CASSLVWELFF	TGTGCCAGCAGCTTGGTTTGGGAGCTGTTTTTT
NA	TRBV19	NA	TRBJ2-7	CASSMGRPPGEQYF	TGTGCCAGTAGTATGGGACGGCCTCCGGGCGAGCAGTACTTC
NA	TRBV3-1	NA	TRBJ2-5	CASSQDRQETQYF	TGTGCCAGCAGCCAAGATCGGCAAGAGACCCAGTACTTC
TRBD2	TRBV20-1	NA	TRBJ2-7	CSARDILGLGYEQYF	TGCAGTGCTAGAGATATCCTGGGACTAGGCTACGAGCAGTACTTC
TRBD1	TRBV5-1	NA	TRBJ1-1	CASSSDRDNTEAFF	TGCGCCAGCAGCTCCGACAGGGATAACACTGAAGCTTTCTTT